This TCR beta chain was identified in a study of molecular identifiers for immune sequencing clone quantification. Study-wide context: With replicates, the RNA of 20,000 or 100,000 naive CD8 cells was split five ways and four were sequenced.

This CDR3 is 14 amino acids long. Looked up from germline, CDR1 is MNHEY and CDR2 is SMNVEV (reference sequence). The junction had 3 bases not matched to a gene; V was cut back by 4 bases and J by 2 bases. This clonotype was seen many times. TCRdb re-analysed the PCR reads in MiXCR, keeping a single row per CDR3 protein. The table has over 550,000 distinct CDR3 sequences, less than 30% seen once; the top ten hold around 0.78%. This TCR was recovered from a human donor in good health. Some libraries in this study had Jurkat cell RNA spiked in. Sequencing used naive CD8+ T cells from blood, with Jurkat cell RNA spiked in. Subset indicated: FACS-sorted CD8+CD4-CCR7+CD45RA+ naive T cells. The J gene is TRBJ2-3, the V gene TRBV27, with TRBD1 matching over 7 bases. The CDR3 sequence is CASSWDSLTDTQYF. The CDR3 DNA sequence: TGTGCCAGCAGTTGGGACAGCCTCACAGATACGCAGTATTTT.